What follows describes a single T cell receptor beta chain. Which antigen it targets is not known. No much larger clone exists at a distance of one base, and base qualities are not known. CDR1 is given as SGHKS and CDR2 as YYEKEE, both from the germline V gene (reference sequence). V lost 1 base and J lost 7 bases, and the count of bases not matched to a germline gene is 4. From the cysteine up to the phenylalanine, the CDR3 has a length of 13 residues. The kept DNA is CDR3 alone, 39 bases in frame from the first base. This entry is derived from a study of a mutant IDH1 vaccine in newly diagnosed glioma (dated by TCRdb to the early 2020s). Study-level background: Patients were given eight vaccinations, in weeks 1, 3, 5, 7, 11, 15, 19 and 23, which matched visits V03 through V10. For exploratory analyses, under 30 treated patients had longitudinal TCRB deep sequencing done wherever samples were available. Vaccination began 4-6 weeks after radiotherapy alone, or alongside temozolomide cycles in the chemotherapy-containing groups. Before enrollment, patients had received standard therapy of radiotherapy alone, temozolomide alone, or radiochemotherapy with temozolomide; most received the combination. Of the approximately 30 treated patients, about 60% were male and about 40% were female, and the mean age was approximately 40 years. Peripheral blood was drawn at six visits: V03 (baseline), V05, V07, V10, V12 and V13.

What this sample's time point label stands for: week 11, during vaccination. Each vaccine dose, consisting of 300 ug of a 20-mer mutant IDH1 peptide in Montanide, was administered subcutaneously with topical imiquimod. Donors had newly diagnosed WHO grade 3 or 4 IDH1-mutant astrocytomas with loss of nuclear ATRX. The samples were drawn from NOA16, a multicentre, single-arm, open-label phase I trial in Germany that tested a mutant IDH1 peptide vaccine in humans for the first time. Genomic DNA for TCRB sequencing was isolated from EDTA blood with the DNeasy Blood and Tissue Kit. The study at large found these results: Availability determined which PBMC samples were chosen for TCRB deep sequencing. Pseudoprogression appeared unrelated to alterations in the top peripheral T cell clonotypes detected by TCRB sequencing. Vaccine-induced immune responses across multiple MHC alleles were detected in 93.3% of patients. The authors stated that sample limitations prevented analyses of patient blood samples from being reproduced.

Libraries were made using the immunoSEQ multiplex PCR assay. Following the manufacturer's protocol, the hsTCRB Kit was used to amplify rearranged TCR beta chain sequences. An Illumina MiSeq was used to sequence the TCRB libraries. The original methods were these. The proprietary platform of the kit vendor was used for demultiplexing, trimming and gene mapping. The source is immuneACCESS, and TCRdb retained only in-frame sequences with V and J called. Part of the clones is not carried over; for the studies checked, unresolved V genes explain less than half of this, and the remainder is unexplained. V, J and clone size derive from that table, while D and trimming were established from the DNA sequence. The sample data list fewer than 35,000 clones, and around 91% of these were observed just once. Together, the top ten hold around 20% of the sample.

This sample comprised PBMCs, obtained from a glioma patient whose treatment included an IDH1 peptide vaccine. The clonotype originates from a man between 18 and 29 years old with glioma. This chain joins TRBV5-5 to TRBJ2-7; 8 nucleotides in the junction match TRBD2. The CDR3 protein: CASSLTSGGEQYF. The DNA sequence reads TGTGCCAGCAGCTTGACTAGCGGAGGGGAGCAGTACTTC.